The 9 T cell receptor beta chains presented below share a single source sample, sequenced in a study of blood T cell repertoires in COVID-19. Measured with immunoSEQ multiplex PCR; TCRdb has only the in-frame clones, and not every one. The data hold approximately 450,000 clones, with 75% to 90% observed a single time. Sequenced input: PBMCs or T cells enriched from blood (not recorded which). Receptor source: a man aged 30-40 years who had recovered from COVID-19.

In DNA form, the CDR3 reads TGTGCCAGCAGCTTAGTGAGTAGTGGCACCGGGGAGCTGTTTTTT. Amino acid sequence: CASSLVSSGTGELFF. The chain couples TRBV7-2 to TRBJ2-2, with unresolved D. Deletions cut 1 base from V and 4 bases from J, with 10 bases between. This CDR3 spans 15 amino acids. Germline-derived CDR1 and CDR2 are SGHTA and FQGNSA. The whole variable domain, remainder taken from reference TRBV7-2 and TRBJ2-2, is GAGVSQSPSNKVTEKGKDVELRCDPISGHTALYWYRQSLGQGLEFLIYFQGNSAPDKSGLPSDRFSAERTGGSVSTLTIQRTQQEDSAVYLCASSLVSSGTGELFFGEGSRLTVL.

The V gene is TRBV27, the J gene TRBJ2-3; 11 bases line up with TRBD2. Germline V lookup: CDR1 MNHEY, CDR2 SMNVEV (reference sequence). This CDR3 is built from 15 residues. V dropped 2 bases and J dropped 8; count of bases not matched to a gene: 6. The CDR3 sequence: CASSLRLAGGATQYF. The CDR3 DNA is TGTGCCAGCAGTTTAAGGCTAGCGGGAGGCGCTACGCAGTATTTT.

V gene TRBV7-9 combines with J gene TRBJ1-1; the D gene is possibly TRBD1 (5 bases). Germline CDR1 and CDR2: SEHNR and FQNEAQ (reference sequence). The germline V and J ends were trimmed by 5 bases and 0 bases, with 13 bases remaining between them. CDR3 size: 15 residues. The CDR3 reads CASSPSGGMNTEAFF. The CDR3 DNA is TGTGCCAGCAGCCCCTCGGGGGGGATGAACACTGAAGCTTTCTTT.

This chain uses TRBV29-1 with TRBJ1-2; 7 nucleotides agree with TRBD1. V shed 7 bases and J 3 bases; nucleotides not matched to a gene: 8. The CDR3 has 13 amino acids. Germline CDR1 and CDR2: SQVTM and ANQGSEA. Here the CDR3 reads CSDQTGTDYGYTF. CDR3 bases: TGCAGCGACCAGACAGGGACTGACTATGGCTACACCTTC.

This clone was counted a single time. Written as DNA, the CDR3 is TGTGCCAGCAGCTTTCTGACAGCATACAATGAGCAGTTCTTC. Its translation: CASSFLTAYNEQFF. The chain combines TRBV7-2 with TRBJ2-1, with TRBD1 as a possible D gene (5 bases). This CDR3 is 14 amino acids long. Germline V lookup: CDR1 SGHTA, CDR2 FQGNSA. Trimming took off 3 bases at V and 4 bases at J, with 10 bases between the two ends.

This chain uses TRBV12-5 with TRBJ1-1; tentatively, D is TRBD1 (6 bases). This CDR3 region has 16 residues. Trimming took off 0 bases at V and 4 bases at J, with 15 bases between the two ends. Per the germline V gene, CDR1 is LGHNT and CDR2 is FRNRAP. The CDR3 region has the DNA TGTGCTAGTGGTTTGGTACTGACAGGAGCGACCACTGAAGCTTTCTTT. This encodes CASGLVLTGATTEAFF.

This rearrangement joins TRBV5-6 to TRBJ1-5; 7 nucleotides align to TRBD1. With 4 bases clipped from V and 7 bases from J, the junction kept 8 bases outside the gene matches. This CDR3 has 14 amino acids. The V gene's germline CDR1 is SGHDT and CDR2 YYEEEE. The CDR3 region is CASSRGQTRQPQHF. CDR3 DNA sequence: TGTGCCAGCAGCAGGGGGCAGACCCGACAGCCCCAGCATTTT.

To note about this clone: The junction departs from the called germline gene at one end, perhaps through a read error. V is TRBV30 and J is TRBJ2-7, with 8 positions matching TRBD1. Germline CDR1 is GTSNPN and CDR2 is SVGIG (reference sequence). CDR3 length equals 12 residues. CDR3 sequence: CAWTPQGAPQIF. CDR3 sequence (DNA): TGTGCCTGGACTCCTCAGGGGGCCCCTCAGATCTTC.

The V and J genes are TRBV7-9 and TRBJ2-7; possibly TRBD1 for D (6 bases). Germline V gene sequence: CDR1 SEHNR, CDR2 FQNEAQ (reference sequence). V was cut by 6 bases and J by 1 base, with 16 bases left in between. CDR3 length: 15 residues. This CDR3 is CASSSNRAQSYEQYF. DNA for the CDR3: TGTGCCAGCAGTTCCAACAGGGCTCAGTCCTACGAGCAGTACTTC.